This TCR beta chain was found in a study of T cells after yellow fever vaccination. Study in general: Each low-cell-number fraction was prepared by means of SMART-Seq v4 Ultra Low Input.

Study results and limitations: At 95% to 98% for CD4 and just over 85% for CD8, most primary-vaccination clones showed up again after the booster.

V was pared by 2 bases and J by 2 bases, with 0 bases of the junction left unmatched. The germline CDR1 and CDR2 sequences are MNHNY and SVGAGI (reference sequence). There are 14 residues in the CDR3. As concerns this clonotype: Its antigen is currently unknown.

The authors made TCR cDNA by 5'RACE template switching, adding a universal primer site and UMIs. TCRdb passed the 5' RACE reads through MiXCR, listing each CDR3 protein once. The sample includes approximately 260,000 distinct CDR3 sequences, about 5% of them seen just once. Sequencing used CD4+ T cells sorted from PBMCs, obtained on the day of the yellow fever booster vaccination. This TCR was recovered from a man between 18 and 29 years old who received the YFV17D yellow fever vaccine. This chain links TRBV6-6 with TRBJ1-3; 7 bases map to TRBD1. The CDR3 spells CASSYQGAGNTIYF. CDR3 DNA: TGTGCCAGCAGTTACCAGGGGGCTGGAAACACCATATATTTT.